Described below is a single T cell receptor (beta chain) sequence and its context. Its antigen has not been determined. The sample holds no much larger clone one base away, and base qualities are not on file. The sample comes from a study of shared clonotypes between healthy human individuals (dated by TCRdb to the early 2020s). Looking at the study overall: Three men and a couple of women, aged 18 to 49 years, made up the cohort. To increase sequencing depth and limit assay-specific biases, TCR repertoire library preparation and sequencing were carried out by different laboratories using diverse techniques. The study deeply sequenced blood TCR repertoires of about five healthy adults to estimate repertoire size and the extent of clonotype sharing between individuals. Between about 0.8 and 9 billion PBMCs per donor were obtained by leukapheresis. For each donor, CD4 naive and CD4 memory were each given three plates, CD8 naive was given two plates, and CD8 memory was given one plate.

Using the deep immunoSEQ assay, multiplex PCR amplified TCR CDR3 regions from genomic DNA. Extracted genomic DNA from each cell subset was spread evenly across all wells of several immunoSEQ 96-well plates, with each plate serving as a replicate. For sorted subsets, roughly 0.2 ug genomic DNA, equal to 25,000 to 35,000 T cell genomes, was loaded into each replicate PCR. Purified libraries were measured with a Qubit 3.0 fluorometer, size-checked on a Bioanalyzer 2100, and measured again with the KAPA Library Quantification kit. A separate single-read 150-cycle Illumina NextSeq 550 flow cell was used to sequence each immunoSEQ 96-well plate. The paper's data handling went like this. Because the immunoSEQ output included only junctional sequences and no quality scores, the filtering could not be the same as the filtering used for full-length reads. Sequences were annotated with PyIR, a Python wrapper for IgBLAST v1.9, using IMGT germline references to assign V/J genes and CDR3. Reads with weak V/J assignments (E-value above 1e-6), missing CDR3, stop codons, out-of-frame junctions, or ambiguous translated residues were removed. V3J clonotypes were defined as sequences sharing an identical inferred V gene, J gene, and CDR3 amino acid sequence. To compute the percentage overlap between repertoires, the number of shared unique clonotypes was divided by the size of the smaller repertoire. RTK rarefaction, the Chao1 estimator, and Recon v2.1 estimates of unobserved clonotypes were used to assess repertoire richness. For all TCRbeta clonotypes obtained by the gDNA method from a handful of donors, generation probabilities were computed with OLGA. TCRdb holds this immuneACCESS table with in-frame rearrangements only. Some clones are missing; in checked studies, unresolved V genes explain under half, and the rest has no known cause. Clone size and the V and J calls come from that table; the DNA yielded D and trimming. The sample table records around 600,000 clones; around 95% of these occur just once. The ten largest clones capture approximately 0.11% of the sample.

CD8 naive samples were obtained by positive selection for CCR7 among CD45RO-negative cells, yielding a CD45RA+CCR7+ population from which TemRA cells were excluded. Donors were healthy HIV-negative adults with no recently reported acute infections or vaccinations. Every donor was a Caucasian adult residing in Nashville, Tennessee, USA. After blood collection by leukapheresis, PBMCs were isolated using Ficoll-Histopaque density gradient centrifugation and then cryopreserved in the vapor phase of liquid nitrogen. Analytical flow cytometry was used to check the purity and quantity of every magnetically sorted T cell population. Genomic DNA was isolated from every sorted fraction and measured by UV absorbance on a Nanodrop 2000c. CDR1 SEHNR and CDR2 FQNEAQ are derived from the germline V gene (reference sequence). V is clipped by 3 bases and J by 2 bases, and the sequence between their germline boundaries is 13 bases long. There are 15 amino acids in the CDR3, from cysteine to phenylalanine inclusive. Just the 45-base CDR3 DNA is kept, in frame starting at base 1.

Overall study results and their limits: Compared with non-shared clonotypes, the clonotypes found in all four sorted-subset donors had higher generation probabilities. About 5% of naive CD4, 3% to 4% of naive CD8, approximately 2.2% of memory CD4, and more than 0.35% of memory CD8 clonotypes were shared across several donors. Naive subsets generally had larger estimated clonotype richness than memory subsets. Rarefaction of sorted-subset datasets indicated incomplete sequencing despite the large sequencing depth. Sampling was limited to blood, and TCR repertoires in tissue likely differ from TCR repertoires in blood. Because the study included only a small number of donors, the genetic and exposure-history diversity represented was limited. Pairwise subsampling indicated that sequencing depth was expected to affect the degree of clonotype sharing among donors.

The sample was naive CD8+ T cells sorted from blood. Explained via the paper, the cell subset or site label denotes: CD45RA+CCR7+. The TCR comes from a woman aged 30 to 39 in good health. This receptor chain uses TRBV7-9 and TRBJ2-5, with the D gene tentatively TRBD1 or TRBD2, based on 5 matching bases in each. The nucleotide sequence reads TGTGCCAGCAGCTTCGGGGTGAGGGGACAAGAGACCCAGTACTTC. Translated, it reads CASSFGVRGQETQYF.